This T cell receptor (beta chain) was profiled in a study of prognosis after radiotherapy for stage I lung cancer. Looking at the study overall: The study deemed all of its non-small cell lung cancer patients medically inoperable.

Amplification of TCR beta CDR3 from genomic DNA used two-round multiplex PCR. The use of primers specific to each TRBV and TRBJ gene characterized first-round PCR. Each CDR3 protein is one row after TCRdb ran MiXCR on the multiplex PCR reads. The table lists about 31,000 distinct CDR3 sequences, 25% to 40% of them singletons. A note on this clonotype: The CDR3 does not close with the conserved phenylalanine or tryptophan, likely indicating a read error.

J lost 4 bases, V lost 3 bases, and 10 bases had no gene match. Per germline, CDR1 DFQATT and CDR2 SNEGSKA (reference sequence). The CDR3 covers 15 residues. The sample in question was PBMCs, obtained before or after stereotactic body radiation therapy (not recorded which). V gene TRBV20-1 combines with J gene TRBJ2-7, with 9 bases aligning to TRBD2. This TCR was recovered from a donor aged 50 or older with non-small cell lung cancer. The CDR3 region has the DNA TGCAGTGCTAGGGATCTTAGCGGGAGTCTGTACGAGCAGTACCTC. It codes for CSARDLSGSLYEQYL.